These 2 T cell receptor beta chains were sequenced from one sample in a study of shared clonotypes between healthy human individuals. Sequencing was performed with immunoSEQ multiplex PCR; in TCRdb, only in-frame clones are kept and a portion is missing. This table holds over 2 million clones, about 95% found once. Terminally differentiated effector memory CD45RA+ cells were left out of the naive CD8 fraction, which was CD45RO-negative and positively selected for CCR7. Material: naive CD8+ T cells sorted from blood. These receptors were taken from a man younger than 30 in good health.

The V gene is TRBV21-1, the J gene TRBJ2-1; TRBD2, the D gene given by the table, was not confirmed from the DNA. TRBV21-1 is a pseudogene locus. This CDR3 has 17 amino acids. The CDR3: CASSKSTSGRVNNEQFF. CDR3 sequence (DNA): TGTGCCAGCAGCAAATCGACTAGCGGGAGGGTAAACAATGAGCAGTTCTTC.

The rearrangement joins TRBV5-1 to TRBJ2-5; TRBD1 might be the D (6 bases). Germline V gene data show CDR1 as SGHRS and CDR2 as YFSETQ. This CDR3 region has 14 residues. V was trimmed by 4 bases and J by 5 bases, leaving 15 bases between them. This CDR3 reads CASSDTGTGETQYF. As DNA, the CDR3 is TGCGCCAGCAGCGATACAGGTACAGGGGAGACCCAGTACTTC.